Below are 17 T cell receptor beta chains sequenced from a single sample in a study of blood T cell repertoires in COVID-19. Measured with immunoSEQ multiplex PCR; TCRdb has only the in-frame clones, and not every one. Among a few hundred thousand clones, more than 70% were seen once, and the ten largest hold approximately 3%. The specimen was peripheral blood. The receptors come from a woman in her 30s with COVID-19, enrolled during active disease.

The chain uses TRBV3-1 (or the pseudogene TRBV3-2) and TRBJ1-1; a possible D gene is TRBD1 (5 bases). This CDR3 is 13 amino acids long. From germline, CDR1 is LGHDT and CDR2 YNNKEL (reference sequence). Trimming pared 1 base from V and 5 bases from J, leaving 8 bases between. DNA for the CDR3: TGTGCCAGCAGCCAAGTGGGGGGGACTGAAGCTTTCTTT. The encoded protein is CASSQVGGTEAFF.

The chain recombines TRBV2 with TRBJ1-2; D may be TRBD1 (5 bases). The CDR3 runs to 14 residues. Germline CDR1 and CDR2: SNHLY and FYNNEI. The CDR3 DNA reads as TGTGCTGGAACTGGGGCAGGCTCTAACTATGGCTACACCTTC. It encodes CAGTGAGSNYGYTF.

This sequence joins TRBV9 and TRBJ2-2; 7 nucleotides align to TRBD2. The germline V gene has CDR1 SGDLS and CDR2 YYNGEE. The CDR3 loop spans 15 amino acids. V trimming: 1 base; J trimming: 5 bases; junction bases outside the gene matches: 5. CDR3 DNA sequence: TGTGCCAGCAGCGTAAACGTCGGGGGGACCGGGGAGCTGTTTTTT. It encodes CASSVNVGGTGELFF.

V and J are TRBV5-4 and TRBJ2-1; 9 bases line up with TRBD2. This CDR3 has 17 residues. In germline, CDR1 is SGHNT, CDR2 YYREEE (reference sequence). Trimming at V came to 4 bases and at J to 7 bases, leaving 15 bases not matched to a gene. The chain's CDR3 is CASSPAAGGPRLNEQFF. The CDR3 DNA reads TGTGCCAGCAGCCCCGCGGCGGGAGGGCCTCGATTGAATGAGCAGTTCTTC.

The CDR3 here is CASSVAGTGEEKLFF. CDR3 coding DNA: TGCGCCAGCAGCGTGGCCGGGACAGGGGAAGAAAAACTGTTTTTT. The chain combines TRBV5-1 with TRBJ1-4; 10 bases fit TRBD1. Germline CDR1 reads SGHRS; CDR2 reads YFSETQ. This CDR3 has 15 amino acids. J was trimmed by 8 bases and V by 4 bases; bases with no gene match: 8.

In DNA form, the CDR3 reads TGCGCCAGCAGCCCCCAGGGACAGGGGAACACTGAAGCTTTCTTT. Translation: CASSPQGQGNTEAFF. The V gene is TRBV5-1, the J gene TRBJ1-1; 9 bases agree with TRBD1. This CDR3 has 15 residues. Germline-derived CDR1 and CDR2 are SGHRS and YFSETQ. Trimming took 4 bases from V and 1 from J; bases not matched to a gene: 5.

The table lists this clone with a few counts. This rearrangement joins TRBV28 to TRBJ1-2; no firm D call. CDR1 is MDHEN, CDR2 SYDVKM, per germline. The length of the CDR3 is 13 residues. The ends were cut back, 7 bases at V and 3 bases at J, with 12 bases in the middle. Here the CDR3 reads CASTPGQDYGYTF. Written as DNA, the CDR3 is TGTGCCAGCACCCCTGGGCAGGACTATGGCTACACCTTC.

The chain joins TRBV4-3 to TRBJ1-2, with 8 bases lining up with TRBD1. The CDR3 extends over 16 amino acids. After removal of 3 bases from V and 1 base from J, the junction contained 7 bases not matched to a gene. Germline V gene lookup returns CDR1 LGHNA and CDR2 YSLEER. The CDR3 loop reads CASSQDPGQVNYGYTF. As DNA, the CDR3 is TGCGCCAGCAGCCAGGACCCGGGACAGGTTAACTATGGCTACACCTTC.

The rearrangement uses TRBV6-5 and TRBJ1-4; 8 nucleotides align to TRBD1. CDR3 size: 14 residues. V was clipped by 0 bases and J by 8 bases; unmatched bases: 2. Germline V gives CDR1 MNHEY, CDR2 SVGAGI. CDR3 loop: CASSYSRTGEKLFF. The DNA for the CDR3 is TGTGCCAGCAGTTACTCACGGACAGGGGAAAAACTGTTTTTT.

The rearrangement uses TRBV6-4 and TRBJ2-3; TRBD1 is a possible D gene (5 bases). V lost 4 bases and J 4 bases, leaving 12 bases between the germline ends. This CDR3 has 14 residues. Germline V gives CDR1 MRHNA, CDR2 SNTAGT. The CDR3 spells CASSVAVGADTQYF. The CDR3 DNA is TGTGCCAGCAGTGTGGCGGTAGGGGCAGATACGCAGTATTTT.

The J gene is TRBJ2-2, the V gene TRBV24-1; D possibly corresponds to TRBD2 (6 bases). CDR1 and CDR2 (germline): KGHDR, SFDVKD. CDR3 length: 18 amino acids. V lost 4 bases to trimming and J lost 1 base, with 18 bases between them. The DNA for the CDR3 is TGTGCCACCAGTGACGTCTCACCGGGACTGCTGAACACCGGGGAGCTGTTTTTT. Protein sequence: CATSDVSPGLLNTGELFF.

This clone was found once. The CDR3 sequence is CASSGSTGSSYEQYF. The CDR3 bases are TGCGCCAGCAGTGGATCGACAGGGAGCTCCTACGAGCAGTACTTC. This chain uses TRBV10-1 with TRBJ2-7; 7 nucleotides match TRBD1. V shed 4 bases and J 0 bases; nucleotides not matched to a gene: 6. Germline values: CDR1 WNHNN, CDR2 SYGVQD (reference sequence). The CDR3 contains 15 residues.

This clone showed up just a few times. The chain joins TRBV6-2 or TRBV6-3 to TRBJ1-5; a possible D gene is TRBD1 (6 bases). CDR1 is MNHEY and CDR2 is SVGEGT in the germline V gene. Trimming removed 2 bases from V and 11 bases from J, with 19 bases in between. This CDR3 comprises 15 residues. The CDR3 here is CASSYKGRGPSAQHF. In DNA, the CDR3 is TGTGCCAGCAGTTACAAGGGCAGGGGCCCATCAGCCCAGCATTTT.

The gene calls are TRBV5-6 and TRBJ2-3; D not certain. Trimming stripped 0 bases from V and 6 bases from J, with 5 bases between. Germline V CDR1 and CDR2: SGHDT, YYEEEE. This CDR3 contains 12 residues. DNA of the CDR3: TGTGCCAGCAGCTTGGGCGTCGATACGCAGTATTTT. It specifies CASSLGVDTQYF.

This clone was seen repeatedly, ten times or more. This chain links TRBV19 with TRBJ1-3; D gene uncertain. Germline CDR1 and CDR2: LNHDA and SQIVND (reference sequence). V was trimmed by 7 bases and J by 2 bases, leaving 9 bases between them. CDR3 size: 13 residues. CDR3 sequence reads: CASTRGPGNTIYF. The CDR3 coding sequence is TGTGCCAGTACCCGTGGGCCTGGAAACACCATATATTTT.

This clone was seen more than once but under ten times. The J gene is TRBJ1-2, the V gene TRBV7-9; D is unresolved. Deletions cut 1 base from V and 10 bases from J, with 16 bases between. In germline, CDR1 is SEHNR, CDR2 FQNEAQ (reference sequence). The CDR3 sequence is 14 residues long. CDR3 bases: TGTGCCAGCAGCTTAGGAGACGCAGGTTCGCCCTACACCTTC. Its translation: CASSLGDAGSPYTF. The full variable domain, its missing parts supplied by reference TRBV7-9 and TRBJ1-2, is DTGVSQNPRHKITKRGQNVTFRCDPISEHNRLYWYRQTLGQGPEFLTYFQNEAQLEKSRLLSDRFSAERPKGSFSTLEIQRTEQGDSAMYLCASSLGDAGSPYTFGSGTRLTVV.

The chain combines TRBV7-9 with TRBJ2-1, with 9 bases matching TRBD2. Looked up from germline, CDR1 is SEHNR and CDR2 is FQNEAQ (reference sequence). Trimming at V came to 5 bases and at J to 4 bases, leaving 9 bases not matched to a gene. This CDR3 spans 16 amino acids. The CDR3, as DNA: TGTGCCAGCAGCCCGCCGGGGCTAGCGGGGTACAATGAGCAGTTCTTC. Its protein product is CASSPPGLAGYNEQFF.